The sequence of this TCR beta chain was determined in a study of cytomegalovirus exposure and HLA in healthy donors (dated by TCRdb to the late 2010s). Looking at the study overall: According to a later analysis, the 100 to 150 validation repertoires were produced on the same platform as the approximately 620 repertoires of the first cohort. The study combined high-throughput TCR immunosequencing, statistical association of individual TCRs with disease status, and machine learning to predict cytomegalovirus infection status. The study aimed to test whether signatures of past pathogen exposure could be identified by cataloging public T cell receptors. Besides the first cohort of 666 subjects, a separate validation cohort made up of 120 different subjects was used. The study at large found these results: In both the original and validation cohorts, the classifier was reported to diagnose cytomegalovirus status with high specificity and sensitivity. The study listed approximately 160 TCR beta chains as associated with cytomegalovirus. A later analysis lacked HLA typing for the validation cohort, so it scored co-occurrence in that cohort across all 120 repertoires. A few of the identified cytomegalovirus-associated TCR beta chains were confirmed in vitro to be specific for cytomegalovirus antigens. A later analysis found that TCRs clustered in the first cohort also tended to co-occur in the 120 validation repertoires, with just under 95% of cluster scores above 0. While some public TCRs were present in many individuals, most TCR sequences turned up only very rarely across donors. The authors suggested that the approach could potentially be extended to other disease states and immunological phenotypes.

After removal of 7 bases from V and 5 bases from J, the junction retains 3 bases not matched to a gene. The CDR3 covers 13 residues, taking in both the cysteine and the phenylalanine. Of the read, only the CDR3 DNA is kept; its 39 bases are in frame from base 1. From the germline V gene, CDR1 is SGHAT and CDR2 is FQNNGV. The donors belonged to the validation cohort of around 110 subjects, which was separate from the approximately 700-subject first cohort. The receptor library was made with the immunoSEQ multiplex PCR assay. The paper's processing steps were these. To diagnose cytomegalovirus status from the catalog of TCR beta chain sequences, a statistical classification framework was built. Sourced from immuneACCESS, this table was stored by TCRdb with only in-frame sequences that have V and J called. A share of the clones is absent; for the studies checked, an unresolved V gene accounts for under half, and the remainder has no known explanation. V, J and clone size are those of that table, while D and trimming were read from the DNA. Present in this sample are about 97,000 clones, approximately 95% of which were seen just once. The ten largest clones take up 0.89% of the sample.

For this clone: What antigen it recognizes has not been identified. It has no much larger one-base neighbor in the sample; base qualities were not kept.

The sequence links TRBV11-2 to TRBJ2-1; 9 bases in the middle match TRBD1. Sequencing was done on a sample of PBMCs. The TCR originated in a woman younger than 30 in good health and CMV-seronegative. The base sequence is TGTGCCAGCACTTGGACAGGGGACAATGAGCAGTTCTTC. It encodes CASTWTGDNEQFF. The CDR3 plus the reference TRBV11-2 and TRBJ2-1 genes for the other parts give the full variable domain: EAGVAQSPRYKIIEKRQSVAFWCNPISGHATLYWYQQILGQGPKLLIQFQNNGVVDDSQLPKDRFSAERLKGVDSTLKIQPAKLEDSAVYLCASTWTGDNEQFFGPGTRLTVL.